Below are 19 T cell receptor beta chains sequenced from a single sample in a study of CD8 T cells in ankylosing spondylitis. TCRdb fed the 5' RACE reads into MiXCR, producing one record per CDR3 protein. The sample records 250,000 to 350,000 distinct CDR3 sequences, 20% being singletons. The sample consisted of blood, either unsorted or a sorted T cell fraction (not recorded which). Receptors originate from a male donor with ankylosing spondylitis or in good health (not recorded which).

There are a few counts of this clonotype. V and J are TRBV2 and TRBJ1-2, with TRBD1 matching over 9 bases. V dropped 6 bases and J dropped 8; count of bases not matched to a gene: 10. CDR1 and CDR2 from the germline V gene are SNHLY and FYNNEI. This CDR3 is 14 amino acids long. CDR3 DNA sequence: TGTGCCAGCAGCCTACAGGGGGCGGAGTACGGCTACACCTTC. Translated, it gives CASSLQGAEYGYTF.

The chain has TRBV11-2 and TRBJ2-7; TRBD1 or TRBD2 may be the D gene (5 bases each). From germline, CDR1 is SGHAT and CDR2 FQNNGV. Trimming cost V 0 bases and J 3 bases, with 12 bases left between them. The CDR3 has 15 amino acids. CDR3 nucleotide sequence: TGTGCCAGCAGCTTAGATCGGCAGGGACGCTACGAGCAGTACGTC. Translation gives CASSLDRQGRYEQYV.

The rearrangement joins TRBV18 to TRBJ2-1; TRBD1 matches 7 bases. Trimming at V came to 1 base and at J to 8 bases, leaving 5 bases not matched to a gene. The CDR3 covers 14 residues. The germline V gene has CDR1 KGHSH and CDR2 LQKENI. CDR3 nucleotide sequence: TGTGCCAGCTCACCACAAGGACAGGTCCATGAGCAGTTCTTC. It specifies CASSPQGQVHEQFF.

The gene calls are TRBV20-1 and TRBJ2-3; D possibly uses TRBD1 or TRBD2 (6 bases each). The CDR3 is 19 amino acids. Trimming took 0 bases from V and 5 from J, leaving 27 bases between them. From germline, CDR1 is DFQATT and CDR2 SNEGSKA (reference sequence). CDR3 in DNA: TGCAGTGCTAGAGACCAGAGGAGGGGGAGAGGGCTTGACATAGATACGCAGTATTTT. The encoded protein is CSARDQRRGRGLDIDTQYF.

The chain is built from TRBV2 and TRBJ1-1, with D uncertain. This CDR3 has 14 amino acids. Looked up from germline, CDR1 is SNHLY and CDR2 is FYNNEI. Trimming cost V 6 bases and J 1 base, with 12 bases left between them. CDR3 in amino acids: CASRVGVGNTEAFF. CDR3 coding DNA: TGTGCCAGCAGAGTAGGTGTAGGGAACACTGAAGCTTTCTTT.

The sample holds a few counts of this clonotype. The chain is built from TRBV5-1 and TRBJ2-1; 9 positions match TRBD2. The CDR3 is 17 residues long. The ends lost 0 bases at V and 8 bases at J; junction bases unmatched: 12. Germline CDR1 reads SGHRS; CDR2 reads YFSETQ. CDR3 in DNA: TGCGCCAGCAGCTTGGCCTGGAATAGCGGGAGATGGGATGAGCAGTTCTTC. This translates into CASSLAWNSGRWDEQFF.

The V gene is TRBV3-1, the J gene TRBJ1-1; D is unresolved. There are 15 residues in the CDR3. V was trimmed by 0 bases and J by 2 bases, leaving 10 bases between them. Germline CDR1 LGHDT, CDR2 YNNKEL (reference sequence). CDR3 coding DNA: TGTGCCAGCAGCCAAGATGCGACGGCCAACACTGAAGCTTTCTTT. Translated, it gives CASSQDATANTEAFF.

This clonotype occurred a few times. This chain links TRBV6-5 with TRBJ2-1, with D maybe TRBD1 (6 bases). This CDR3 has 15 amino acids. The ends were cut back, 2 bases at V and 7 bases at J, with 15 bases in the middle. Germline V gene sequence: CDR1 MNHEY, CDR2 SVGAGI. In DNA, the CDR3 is TGTGCCAGCAGTTACGGGGGCCCCCTCTCGAATGAGCAGTTCTTC. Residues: CASSYGGPLSNEQFF.

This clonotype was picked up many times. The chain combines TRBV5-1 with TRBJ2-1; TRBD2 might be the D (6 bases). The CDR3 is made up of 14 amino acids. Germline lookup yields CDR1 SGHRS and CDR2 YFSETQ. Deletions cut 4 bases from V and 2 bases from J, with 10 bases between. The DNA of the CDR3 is TGCGCCAGCAGCGGAGGGGACGCCTACAATGAGCAGTTCTTC. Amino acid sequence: CASSGGDAYNEQFF.

The CDR3 region is CASSSMADRDNSPLHF. In DNA, the CDR3 is TGCGCCAGCAGCTCGATGGCGGACAGGGATAATTCACCCCTCCACTTT. The J gene is TRBJ1-6, the V gene TRBV5-1; 8 nucleotides align to TRBD1. The germline V gene has CDR1 SGHRS and CDR2 YFSETQ. CDR3 length: 16 residues. V lost 3 bases, J lost 5 bases, and 7 bases stayed unmatched. Based on the CDR3 plus reference TRBV5-1 and TRBJ1-6, the full variable domain is KAGVTQTPRYLIKTRGQQVTLSCSPISGHRSVSWYQQTPGQGLQFLFEYFSETQRNKGNFPGRFSGRQFSNSRSEMNVSTLELGDSALYLCASSSMADRDNSPLHFGNGTRLTVT.

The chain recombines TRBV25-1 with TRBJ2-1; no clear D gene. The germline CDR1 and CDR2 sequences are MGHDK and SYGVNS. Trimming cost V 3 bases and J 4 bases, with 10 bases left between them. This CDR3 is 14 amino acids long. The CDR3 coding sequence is TGTGCCAGCAGTGATGCTGGGTCGTACAATGAGCAGTTCTTC. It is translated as CASSDAGSYNEQFF. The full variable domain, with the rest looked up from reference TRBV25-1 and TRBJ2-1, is EADIYQTPRYLVIGTGKKITLECSQTMGHDKMYWYQQDPGMELHLIHYSYGVNSTEKGDLSSESTVSRIRTEHFPLTLESARPSHTSQYLCASSDAGSYNEQFFGPGTRLTVL.

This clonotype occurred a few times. As DNA, the CDR3 is TGTGCCACCAGTTTCCAGCTGGGGCCTTACAATGAGCAGTTCTTC. Translating it yields CATSFQLGPYNEQFF. This chain links TRBV24-1 with TRBJ2-1; the D gene is possibly TRBD1 (5 bases). CDR1 is KGHDR and CDR2 is SFDVKD in the germline V gene. With 6 bases removed from V and 4 bases from J, the gap between germline ends came to 15 bases. The CDR3 runs 15 residues.

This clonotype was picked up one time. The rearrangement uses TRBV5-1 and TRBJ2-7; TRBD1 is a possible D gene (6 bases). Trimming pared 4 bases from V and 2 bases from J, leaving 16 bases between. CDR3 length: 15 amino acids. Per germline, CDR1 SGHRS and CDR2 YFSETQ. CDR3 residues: CASSPTSGATYEQYV. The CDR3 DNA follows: TGCGCCAGCAGCCCGACTTCAGGGGCTACCTACGAGCAGTACGTC.

The CDR3 DNA is TGCGCCAGCAGCTGGGGCCCGGACAGCACAGATACGCAGTATTTT. This gives the protein CASSWGPDSTDTQYF. V gene TRBV5-1 combines with J gene TRBJ2-3; D might be TRBD1 (5 bases). The CDR3 has 15 amino acids. Trimming removed 3 bases at V and 0 bases at J, with 11 bases between. Per the germline V gene, CDR1 is SGHRS and CDR2 is YFSETQ.

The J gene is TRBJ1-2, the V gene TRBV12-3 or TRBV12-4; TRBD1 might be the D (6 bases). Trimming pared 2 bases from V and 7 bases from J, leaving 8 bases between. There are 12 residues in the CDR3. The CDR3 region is CASSLQTGGYTF. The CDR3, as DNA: TGTGCCAGCAGTTTACAGACAGGTGGCTACACCTTC.

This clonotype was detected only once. CDR3 in amino acids: CASRGGTERSSYNEQFF. In DNA, the CDR3 is TGCGCCAGCAGGGGTGGAACGGAGAGGAGCTCCTACAATGAGCAGTTCTTC. The chain carries TRBV5-1 and TRBJ2-1; D gene unclear. This CDR3 is 17 amino acids long. The germline CDR1 and CDR2 sequences are SGHRS and YFSETQ. The ends were cut back, 5 bases at V and 0 bases at J, with 18 bases in the middle.

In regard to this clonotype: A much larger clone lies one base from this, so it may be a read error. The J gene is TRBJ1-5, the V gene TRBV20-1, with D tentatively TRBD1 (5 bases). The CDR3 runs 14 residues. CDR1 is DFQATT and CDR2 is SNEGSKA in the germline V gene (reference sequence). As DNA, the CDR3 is TGCAGTGCTGGGGGACTGGGTAGCGATCAGCCCCAGCATTTT. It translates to CSAGGLGSDQPQHF.

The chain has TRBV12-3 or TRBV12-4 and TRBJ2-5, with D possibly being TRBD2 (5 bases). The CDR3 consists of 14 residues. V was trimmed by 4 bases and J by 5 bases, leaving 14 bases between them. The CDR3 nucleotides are TGTGCCAGCAGTTCCCGGGAAGGGTGGGAGACCCAGTACTTC. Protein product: CASSSREGWETQYF.

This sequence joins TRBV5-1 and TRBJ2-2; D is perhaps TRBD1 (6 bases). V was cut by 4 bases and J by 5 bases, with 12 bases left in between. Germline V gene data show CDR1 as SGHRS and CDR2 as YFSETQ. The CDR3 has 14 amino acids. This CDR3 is CASSVGHPTGELFF. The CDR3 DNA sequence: TGCGCCAGCAGCGTGGGACACCCTACCGGGGAGCTGTTTTTT.